The 24 T cell receptor beta chains reported below all come from one sample, sequenced in a study of T cells in Graves' hyperthyroidism and ophthalmopathy. The investigators amplified TCR beta CDR3 regions from RNA transcripts. An initial round of RT-PCR targeting the TCR CDR3 relied on the HTBI primer set. TCRdb used MiXCR to reprocess the multiplex PCR reads, holding one entry per CDR3 protein. Of roughly 380,000 distinct CDR3 sequences in the sample, around 14% were seen once. Sequencing input: blood. All receptors come from a woman in her fifties or sixties with Graves' hyperthyroidism.

This clonotype was found many times. J is TRBJ1-3 and V is TRBV6-2 or TRBV6-3; D remains ambiguous. The CDR3 consists of 13 residues. V was clipped by 7 bases and J by 2 bases, with 9 bases between them. Looked up from germline, CDR1 is MNHEY and CDR2 is SVGEGT. This CDR3 reads CASITGAGNTIYF. CDR3 sequence (DNA): TGTGCCAGCATAACCGGGGCTGGAAACACCATATATTTT.

This clonotype showed up many times. V and J are TRBV27 and TRBJ1-1; D might be TRBD1 (6 bases). Germline loops: CDR1 MNHEY, CDR2 SMNVEV (reference sequence). The V end lost 0 bases, the J end lost 1 base, and 12 bases lay between the germline ends. This CDR3 is 16 amino acids long. As DNA, the CDR3 is TGTGCCAGCAGTTTATCGGGCCGAGGGGGGAACACTGAAGCTTTCTTT. This sequence encodes CASSLSGRGGNTEAFF.

In its sample, this clonotype was seen a few times. The chain is built from TRBV19 and TRBJ2-3; tentatively, D is TRBD1 or TRBD2 (6 bases each). The V end was cut by 0 bases, the J end by 1 base, with 11 bases between. The germline V gene encodes CDR1 LNHDA and CDR2 SQIVND (reference sequence). The CDR3 contains 16 residues. The CDR3 bases are TGTGCCAGTAGTATAGATTGGAGGGGGGGCACAGATACGCAGTATTTT. Translation: CASSIDWRGGTDTQYF.

In this sample, this clonotype turned up many times. The gene calls are TRBV28 and TRBJ1-2; no firm D call. The V gene's germline CDR1 is MDHEN and CDR2 SYDVKM. V was pared by 6 bases and J by 5 bases, with 16 bases between. CDR3 size: 14 residues. The CDR3 region is CASSPPGWIYGYTF. The DNA for the CDR3 is TGTGCCAGCAGCCCCCCCGGTTGGATTTATGGCTACACCTTC.

This clonotype has a handful of counts. The chain links TRBV11-2 to TRBJ2-5, with D unresolved. Trimming pared 3 bases from V and 5 bases from J, leaving 4 bases between. Germline CDR1 and CDR2: SGHAT and FQNNGV. The CDR3 covers 11 residues. CDR3 DNA sequence: TGTGCCAGCAGCTTTACGGAGACCCAGTACTTC. Amino acids: CASSFTETQYF. Using reference TRBV11-2 and TRBJ2-5 for the parts outside the CDR3, the full variable domain is EAGVAQSPRYKIIEKRQSVAFWCNPISGHATLYWYQQILGQGPKLLIQFQNNGVVDDSQLPKDRFSAERLKGVDSTLKIQPAKLEDSAVYLCASSFTETQYFGPGTRLLVL.

The table lists this clonotype with a few counts. The V call is TRBV19, the J call TRBJ2-7; no clear D gene. CDR3 length: 13 residues. In germline, CDR1 is LNHDA, CDR2 SQIVND (reference sequence). Trimming took 5 bases from V and 3 from J, leaving 11 bases between them. The CDR3 sequence is CASSSGPHYEQYF. The CDR3 nucleotides read TGTGCCAGTAGTTCCGGCCCCCACTACGAGCAGTACTTC.

Only a few counts were recorded for this clonotype. The CDR3: CSAAQQSQETQYF. The CDR3 DNA follows: TGCAGCGCTGCTCAACAGTCACAAGAGACCCAGTACTTC. V gene TRBV29-1 combines with J gene TRBJ2-5; no firm D call. Germline V CDR1 and CDR2: SQVTM, ANQGSEA. The V end was cut by 7 bases, the J end by 2 bases, with 14 bases between. The CDR3 loop spans 13 amino acids.

The rearrangement joins TRBV12-3 or TRBV12-4 to TRBJ2-5, with 15 bases matching TRBD2. CDR3 length: 17 residues. After removal of 6 bases from V and 5 bases from J, the junction contained 10 bases not matched to a gene. This CDR3 reads CASSVGLAGGRVETQYF. As DNA, the CDR3 is TGTGCCAGCAGCGTGGGACTAGCGGGAGGAAGGGTGGAGACCCAGTACTTC.

CDR3 in DNA: TGTGCCAGCAGTGAACAGGGAGGCGATAATTCACCCCTCCACTTT. Its translation: CASSEQGGDNSPLHF. The chain is built from TRBV6-1 and TRBJ1-6; possible D gene TRBD1, 5 bases. Germline values: CDR1 MNHNS, CDR2 SASEGT. The V end lost 2 bases, the J end lost 5 bases, and 10 bases lay between the germline ends. The CDR3 loop spans 15 amino acids.

This clonotype was detected many times. The chain combines TRBV7-9 with TRBJ2-2, with 7 bases lining up with TRBD1. This CDR3 is built from 14 residues. The V segment lost 3 bases and the J segment 3 bases; nucleotides outside the gene matches: 1. Germline assignment: CDR1 SEHNR and CDR2 FQNEAQ (reference sequence). DNA for the CDR3: TGTGCCAGCAGCTTCGGACAGGACACCGGGGAGCTGTTTTTT. This sequence encodes CASSFGQDTGELFF.

The chain joins TRBV3-1 to TRBJ2-7, with 9 bases that match TRBD1. Germline-derived CDR1 and CDR2 are LGHDT and YNNKEL (reference sequence). V gave up 0 bases and J gave up 2 bases; unmatched junction bases: 5. The CDR3 totals 16 residues. This CDR3 is CASSQDLGQGTYEQYF. CDR3 nucleotide sequence: TGTGCCAGCAGCCAAGATCTGGGACAGGGCACCTACGAGCAGTACTTC.

This clonotype was counted at least ten times. The CDR3: CASSPGTGGDTQYF. CDR3 coding DNA: TGCGCCAGCAGCCCCGGGACAGGAGGAGATACGCAGTATTTT. V usage is TRBV5-1 and J usage is TRBJ2-3; 8 bases are shared with TRBD1. CDR1 is SGHRS and CDR2 is YFSETQ in the germline V gene. CDR3 length equals 14 residues. V lost 4 bases to trimming and J lost 5 bases; unmatched junction nucleotides: 6.

This chain links TRBV28 with TRBJ2-2; either TRBD1 or TRBD2 may supply D (6 bases each). Trimming removed 5 bases at V and 7 bases at J, with 17 bases between. The CDR3 is 15 residues long. Germline CDR1 is MDHEN and CDR2 is SYDVKM. CDR3 region: CASSPSPGAVGELFF. The DNA of the CDR3 is TGTGCCAGCAGTCCCTCCCCGGGGGCTGTCGGGGAGCTGTTTTTT.

This clonotype has at least ten counts. CDR3 nucleotide sequence: TGTGCCAGCAATGAGCTAGCGGGAGGCGAGCAGTACTTC. Its translation: CASNELAGGEQYF. V gene TRBV6-1 combines with J gene TRBJ2-7; 11 bases are shared with TRBD2. With 7 bases clipped from V and 6 bases from J, the junction kept 5 bases outside the gene matches. CDR3 length equals 13 residues. Germline V gene data show CDR1 as MNHNS and CDR2 as SASEGT.

Comments on this clonotype: This sequence may be a read error, since a much larger clone differs from it by one base. The chain has TRBV28 and TRBJ2-1; 10 bases line up with TRBD1. CDR3 length equals 15 residues. J was trimmed by 9 bases and V by 11 bases; bases with no gene match: 16. The germline V gene has CDR1 MDHEN and CDR2 SYDVKM. The CDR3 is CAAAGTGARWIEQFF. The CDR3 DNA follows: TGTGCCGCTGCCGGGACAGGGGCCCGGTGGATTGAGCAGTTCTTC.

This clonotype was seen many times. This chain uses TRBV7-8 with TRBJ1-1; 9 nucleotides agree with TRBD1. CDR1 and CDR2 from the germline V gene are SGHVS and FQNEAQ. This CDR3 is built from 16 residues. V was clipped by 2 bases and J by 10 bases; unmatched bases: 14. CDR3: CASSLNLGQGTIGAFF. The CDR3 coding sequence is TGTGCCAGCAGCTTAAACTTGGGACAGGGTACGATTGGAGCTTTCTTT. Full variable domain (remainder filled in from reference TRBV7-8 and TRBJ1-1): GAGVSQSPRYKVAKRGQDVALRCDPISGHVSLFWYQQALGQGPEFLTYFQNEAQLDKSGLPSDRFFAERPEGSVSTLKIQRTQQEDSAVYLCASSLNLGQGTIGAFFGQGTRLTVV.

This clonotype was found a few times. The gene calls are TRBV6-1 and TRBJ1-2, with 8 bases matching TRBD1. From germline, CDR1 is MNHNS and CDR2 SASEGT. This CDR3 region has 16 residues. Trimming at V came to 2 bases and at J to 3 bases, leaving 8 bases not matched to a gene. The CDR3 here is CASSETEDRADYGYTF. The CDR3, as DNA: TGTGCCAGCAGTGAAACCGAGGACAGGGCTGACTATGGCTACACCTTC.

The count of this clonotype is one. The chain joins TRBV5-1 to TRBJ2-5, with 8 positions matching TRBD1. Trimming at V came to 3 bases and at J to 5 bases, leaving 9 bases not matched to a gene. Looked up from germline, CDR1 is SGHRS and CDR2 is YFSETQ. The CDR3 is 15 residues long. The CDR3 loop reads CASSSSGDRGETQYF. The CDR3 bases are TGCGCCAGCAGCTCCAGCGGCGACAGGGGTGAGACCCAGTACTTC.

This clonotype was seen only a few times. The V and J genes are TRBV11-2 and TRBJ1-1; D remains ambiguous. The length of the CDR3 is 14 residues. V was shortened by 3 bases and J by 3 bases, with 11 bases between the two germline ends. Germline V CDR1 and CDR2: SGHAT, FQNNGV. The CDR3 nucleotides are TGTGCCAGCAGCTTTCGGGGAGGCGACACTGAAGCTTTCTTT. This codes for CASSFRGGDTEAFF. The entire variable domain, with the rest obtained from reference TRBV11-2 and TRBJ1-1, is as follows: EAGVAQSPRYKIIEKRQSVAFWCNPISGHATLYWYQQILGQGPKLLIQFQNNGVVDDSQLPKDRFSAERLKGVDSTLKIQPAKLEDSAVYLCASSFRGGDTEAFFGQGTRLTVV.

The rearrangement joins TRBV10-1 to TRBJ1-1; D gene ambiguous. V lost 6 bases and J 0 bases, leaving 8 bases between the germline ends. The CDR3 is 13 amino acids. Germline CDR1 and CDR2: WNHNN and SYGVQD (reference sequence). The CDR3 sequence is CASRLSLNTEAFF. The CDR3 nucleotides read TGCGCCAGCAGACTTAGTTTGAACACTGAAGCTTTCTTT.

This clonotype was seen a single time. With a far larger clone one base away, a read error is the likely cause. The V and J genes are TRBV20-1 and TRBJ1-6; the D is unclear. The V and J ends lost 5 bases and 0 bases respectively, with 11 bases between them. The CDR3 is made up of 15 amino acids. CDR1 and CDR2 (germline): DFQATT, SNEGSKA (reference sequence). CDR3 sequence (DNA): TGCAGTGCTGGAAGGCAGAGCTCCTATAATTCACCCCTCCACTTT. Protein sequence: CSAGRQSSYNSPLHF.

The chain has TRBV24-1 and TRBJ1-5, with 9 bases lining up with TRBD1. The CDR3 totals 18 residues. Trimming took 8 bases from V and 2 from J; bases not matched to a gene: 15. CDR1 and CDR2 (germline): KGHDR, SFDVKD. The CDR3 coding sequence is TGTGCCACCACGAGAGGGACAGGGAAAGGCGGGGGCAATCAGCCCCAGCATTTT. This translates into CATTRGTGKGGGNQPQHF.

There are many counts of this clonotype. The rearrangement joins TRBV5-8 to TRBJ2-7, with TRBD2 identical over 10 bases. The length of the CDR3 is 16 residues. Germline lookup yields CDR1 SGHTS and CDR2 YDEGEE. Losses at the gene ends were 0 bases for V and 0 bases for J; bases not matched to a gene: 3. CDR3: CASSLVTSGTSYEQYF. CDR3 in DNA: TGTGCCAGCAGCTTGGTTACTAGCGGGACCTCCTACGAGCAGTACTTC. Full variable domain (remainder filled in from reference TRBV5-8 and TRBJ2-7): EAGVTQSPTHLIKTRGQQATLRCSPISGHTSVYWYQQALGLGLQFLLWYDEGEERNRGNFPPRFSGRQFPNYSSELNVNALELEDSALYLCASSLVTSGTSYEQYFGPGTRLTVT.

This clonotype occurred once. At one boundary the junction diverges from the germline segment, which might be a read error. This CDR3 reads CSARKQGAWSEALF. CDR3 nucleotide sequence: TGCAGTGCTAGAAAACAGGGGGCCTGGTCTGAAGCTCTCTTT. The rearrangement joins TRBV20-1 to TRBJ1-1, with 9 nucleotides matching TRBD1. Germline V gives CDR1 DFQATT, CDR2 SNEGSKA (reference sequence). This CDR3 spans 14 amino acids.